Each of the 11 T cell receptor beta chains below was sequenced from the same sample in a study of response to subunit inactivated influenza vaccine. TCRdb used MiXCR to reprocess the RT-PCR reads, holding one entry per CDR3 protein. The sample holds approximately 530,000 distinct CDR3 sequences; less than 10% are singletons and the top ten take 10% to 15%. Specimen: PBMCs from blood, collected less than 25 months after vaccination. All receptors come from a man between 50 and 75 years old who received an inactivated influenza vaccine.

Ten or more counts support this clonotype. The chain joins TRBV20-1 to TRBJ2-2; D call uncertain. V was clipped by 5 bases and J by 8 bases, with 15 bases between them. The CDR3 is made up of 13 amino acids. Germline-derived CDR1 and CDR2 are DFQATT and SNEGSKA (reference sequence). The CDR3 loop reads CSAPAHMGGELFF. CDR3 DNA: TGCAGTGCTCCAGCCCACATGGGTGGGGAGCTGTTTTTT.

This clonotype came up many times. J is TRBJ1-1 and V is TRBV10-3; D is ambiguous. The V gene lost 6 bases and the J gene lost 4 bases, with 9 bases spanning the gap. This CDR3 comprises 12 residues. From germline, CDR1 is ENHRY and CDR2 SYGVKD. CDR3 sequence (DNA): TGTGCCATCAGAAGGGAGGGCACTGAAGCTTTCTTT. This sequence encodes CAIRREGTEAFF.

This clonotype was counted between two and nine times. The rearrangement links TRBV20-1 to TRBJ2-4; 8 nucleotides agree with TRBD1. CDR3 length equals 18 residues. The ends lost 2 bases at V and 0 bases at J; junction bases unmatched: 12. CDR1 DFQATT and CDR2 SNEGSKA come from the germline V gene (reference sequence). CDR3 sequence reads: CSARQGAGGSLAKNIQYF. CDR3 coding DNA: TGCAGTGCTAGACAGGGGGCCGGCGGATCGCTAGCCAAAAACATTCAGTACTTC.

The chain employs TRBV7-9 and TRBJ2-1, with 9 bases matching TRBD1. The V and J ends lost 6 bases and 4 bases, in that order; junction bases with no gene match: 10. This CDR3 has 16 residues. Looked up from germline, CDR1 is SEHNR and CDR2 is FQNEAQ (reference sequence). The CDR3 loop reads CASRPTGTGRYNEQFF. Written as DNA, the CDR3 is TGTGCCAGCAGACCAACCGGGACAGGGCGATACAATGAGCAGTTCTTC.

This clonotype was found a few times. The V gene is TRBV6-2 or TRBV6-3, the J gene TRBJ2-1, with D possibly matching TRBD1 (6 bases). The CDR3 length is 13 residues. Trimming removed 4 bases at V and 16 bases at J, with 20 bases between. Germline V gene lookup returns CDR1 MNHEY and CDR2 SVGEGT. CDR3: CASSSLTGSRSFF. In nucleotides, the CDR3 is TGTGCCAGCAGTTCCCTGACAGGTTCAAGGTCCTTCTTC.

V gene TRBV24-1 combines with J gene TRBJ1-1; TRBD1 might be the D (6 bases). Germline V lookup: CDR1 KGHDR, CDR2 SFDVKD. The V end lost 2 bases, the J end lost 3 bases, and 12 bases lay between the germline ends. CDR3 length: 15 residues. DNA of the CDR3: TGTGCCACCAGTGATTCCGAGGCAGGGGACACTGAAGCTTTCTTT. It is translated as CATSDSEAGDTEAFF.

This clonotype showed up just a few times. The chain recombines TRBV29-1 with TRBJ1-1; D gene ambiguous. The V end was cut by 3 bases, the J end by 1 base, with 12 bases between. Germline CDR1 is SQVTM and CDR2 is ANQGSEA. This CDR3 is 14 amino acids long. The chain's CDR3 is CSVEGRHSNTEAFF. CDR3 sequence (DNA): TGCAGCGTTGAGGGTCGACACTCGAACACTGAAGCTTTCTTT.

V gene TRBV7-2 combines with J gene TRBJ1-2, with TRBD1 matching over 8 bases. Germline V gene lookup returns CDR1 SGHTA and CDR2 FQGNSA. The CDR3 runs 16 residues. V lost 0 bases to trimming and J lost 2 bases; unmatched junction nucleotides: 5. The CDR3 loop reads CASSLAAGGSNYGYTF. The CDR3 DNA reads as TGTGCCAGCAGCTTAGCGGCAGGGGGCTCAAACTATGGCTACACCTTC.

J is TRBJ2-3 and V is TRBV10-3; maybe TRBD2 (6 bases). With 6 bases removed from V and 4 bases from J, the gap between germline ends came to 14 bases. CDR3 size: 14 residues. CDR1 and CDR2 from the germline V gene are ENHRY and SYGVKD. CDR3 in DNA: TGTGCCATCAGGCCGGGAGATGGCGCAGATACGCAGTATTTT. Residues: CAIRPGDGADTQYF.

This clonotype has only a few counts. This sequence joins TRBV19 and TRBJ2-1; D perhaps matches TRBD1 (5 bases). Trimming removed 9 bases from V and 3 bases from J, with 12 bases in between. The CDR3 consists of 13 residues. Germline loops: CDR1 LNHDA, CDR2 SQIVND (reference sequence). As DNA, the CDR3 is TGTGCCAGCAGCACCAGGGTCTACAATGAGCAGTTCTTC. This translates into CASSTRVYNEQFF.

The chain uses TRBV7-3 and TRBJ2-5; TRBD2 is a possible D gene (7 bases). Between the trimmed V and J ends, which lost 2 bases and 5 bases, there was a span of 15 bases. Germline CDR1 is SGHTA and CDR2 is FQGTGA. The CDR3 consists of 15 residues. DNA for the CDR3: TGTGCCAGCAGCTTAGGGGGGGCAGGTCGGGAGACCCAGTACTTC. Protein: CASSLGGAGRETQYF.